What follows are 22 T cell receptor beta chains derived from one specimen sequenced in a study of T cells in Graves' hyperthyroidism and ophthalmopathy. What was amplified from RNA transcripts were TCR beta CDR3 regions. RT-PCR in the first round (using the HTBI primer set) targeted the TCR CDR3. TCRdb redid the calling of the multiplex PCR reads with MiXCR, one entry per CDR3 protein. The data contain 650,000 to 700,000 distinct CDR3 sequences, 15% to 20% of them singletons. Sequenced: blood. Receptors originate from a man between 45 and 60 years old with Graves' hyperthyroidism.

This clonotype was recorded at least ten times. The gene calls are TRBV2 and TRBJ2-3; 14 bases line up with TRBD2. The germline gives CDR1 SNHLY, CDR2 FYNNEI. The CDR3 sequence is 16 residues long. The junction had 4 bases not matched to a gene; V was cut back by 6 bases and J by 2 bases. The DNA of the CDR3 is TGTGCCAGCAGCTCGGGACTAGCGGGAGTCACAGATACGCAGTATTTT. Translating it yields CASSSGLAGVTDTQYF.

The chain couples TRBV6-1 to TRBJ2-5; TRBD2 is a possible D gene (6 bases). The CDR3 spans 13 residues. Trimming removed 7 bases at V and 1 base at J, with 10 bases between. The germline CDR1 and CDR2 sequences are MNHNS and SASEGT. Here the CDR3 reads CASKRDFQETQYF. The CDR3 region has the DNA TGTGCCAGCAAACGGGACTTCCAAGAGACCCAGTACTTC.

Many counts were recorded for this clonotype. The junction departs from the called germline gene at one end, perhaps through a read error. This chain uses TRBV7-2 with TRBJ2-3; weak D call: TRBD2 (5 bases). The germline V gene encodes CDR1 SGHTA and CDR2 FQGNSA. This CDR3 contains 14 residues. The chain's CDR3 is CASSLASSKDTQYF. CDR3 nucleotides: TGTGCCAGCAGCTTAGCTTCTAGCAAAGATACGCAGTATTTT.

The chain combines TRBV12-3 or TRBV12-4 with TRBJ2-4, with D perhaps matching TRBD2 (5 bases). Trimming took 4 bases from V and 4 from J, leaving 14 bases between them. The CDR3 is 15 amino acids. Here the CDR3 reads CASSSDREQKNIQYF. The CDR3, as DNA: TGTGCCAGCAGTTCGGACCGGGAACAAAAAAACATTCAGTACTTC.

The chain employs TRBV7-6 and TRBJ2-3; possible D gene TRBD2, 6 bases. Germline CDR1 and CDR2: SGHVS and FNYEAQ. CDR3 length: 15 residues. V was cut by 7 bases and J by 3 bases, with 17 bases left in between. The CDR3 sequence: CASTWGGDKTDTQYF. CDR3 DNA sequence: TGTGCCAGCACGTGGGGCGGGGATAAAACAGATACGCAGTATTTT. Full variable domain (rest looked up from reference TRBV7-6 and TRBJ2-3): GAGVSQSPRYKVTKRGQDVALRCDPISGHVSLYWYRQALGQGPEFLTYFNYEAQQDKSGLPNDRFSAERPEGSISTLTIQRTEQRDSAMYRCASTWGGDKTDTQYFGPGTRLTVL.

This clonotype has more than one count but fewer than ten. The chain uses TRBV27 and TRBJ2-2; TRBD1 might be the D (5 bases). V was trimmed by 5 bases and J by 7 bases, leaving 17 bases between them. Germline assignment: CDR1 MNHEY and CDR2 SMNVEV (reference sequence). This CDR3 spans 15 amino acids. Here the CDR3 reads CASSPSPPGIGELFF. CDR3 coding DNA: TGTGCCAGCAGTCCTTCCCCTCCAGGGATCGGGGAGCTGTTTTTT.

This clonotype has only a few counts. The chain's CDR3 is CSARGGGYLTYEQYF. The DNA for the CDR3 is TGCAGTGCTAGAGGTGGGGGCTACCTTACCTACGAGCAGTACTTC. The chain uses TRBV20-1 and TRBJ2-7, with D possibly matching TRBD1 (6 bases). Germline CDR1 reads DFQATT; CDR2 reads SNEGSKA (reference sequence). CDR3 size: 15 residues. With 1 base removed from V and 2 bases from J, the gap between germline ends came to 15 bases.

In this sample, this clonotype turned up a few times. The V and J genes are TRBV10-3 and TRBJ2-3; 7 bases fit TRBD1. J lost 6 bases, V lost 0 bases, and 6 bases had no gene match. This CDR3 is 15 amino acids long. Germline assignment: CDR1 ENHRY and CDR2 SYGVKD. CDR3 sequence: CAISESAGGFDTQYF. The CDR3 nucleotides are TGTGCCATCAGTGAGTCGGCAGGGGGTTTTGATACGCAGTATTTT.

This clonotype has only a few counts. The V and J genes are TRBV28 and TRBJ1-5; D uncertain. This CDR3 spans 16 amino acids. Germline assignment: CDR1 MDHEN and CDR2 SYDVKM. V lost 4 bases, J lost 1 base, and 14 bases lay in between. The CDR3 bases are TGTGCCAGCAGTTCCATCCGGACGCCAAGCAATCAGCCCCAGCATTTT. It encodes CASSSIRTPSNQPQHF. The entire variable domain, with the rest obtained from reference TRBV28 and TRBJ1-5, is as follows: DVKVTQSSRYLVKRTGEKVFLECVQDMDHENMFWYRQDPGLGLRLIYFSYDVKMKEKGDIPEGYSVSREKKERFSLILESASTNQTSMYLCASSSIRTPSNQPQHFGDGTRLSIL.

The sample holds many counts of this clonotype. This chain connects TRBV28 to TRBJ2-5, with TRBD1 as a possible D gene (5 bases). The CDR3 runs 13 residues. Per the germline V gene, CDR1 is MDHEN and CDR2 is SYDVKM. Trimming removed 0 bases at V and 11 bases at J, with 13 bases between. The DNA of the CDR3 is TGTGCCAGCAGTTTATGGGTCAGGGTAAATCAGTACTTC. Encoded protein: CASSLWVRVNQYF.

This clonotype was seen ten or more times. The CDR3 region has the DNA TGTGCCAGCTCCCCAACTAGGGGGCTACGCACAGATACGCAGTATTTT. This encodes CASSPTRGLRTDTQYF. The chain has TRBV28 and TRBJ2-3; 7 bases fit TRBD1. V shed 8 bases, J shed 1 base, and the junction held 12 bases outside the gene matches. CDR1 is MDHEN, CDR2 SYDVKM, per germline. The CDR3 consists of 16 residues.

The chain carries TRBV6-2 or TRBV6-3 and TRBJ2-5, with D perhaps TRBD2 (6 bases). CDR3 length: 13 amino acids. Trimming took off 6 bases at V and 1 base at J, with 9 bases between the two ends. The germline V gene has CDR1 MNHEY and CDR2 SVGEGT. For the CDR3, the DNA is TGTGCCAGCAGCGGGGGAGTCCAAGAGACCCAGTACTTC. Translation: CASSGGVQETQYF.

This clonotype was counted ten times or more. The CDR3 is CASWTTGSSYNEQFF. The CDR3 bases are TGTGCCAGCTGGACCACTGGAAGCTCCTACAATGAGCAGTTCTTC. The genes are TRBV6-2 or TRBV6-3 and TRBJ2-1; unclear D gene. With 8 bases removed from V and 0 bases from J, the gap between germline ends came to 14 bases. The CDR3 has 15 residues. Germline V gives CDR1 MNHEY, CDR2 SVGEGT.

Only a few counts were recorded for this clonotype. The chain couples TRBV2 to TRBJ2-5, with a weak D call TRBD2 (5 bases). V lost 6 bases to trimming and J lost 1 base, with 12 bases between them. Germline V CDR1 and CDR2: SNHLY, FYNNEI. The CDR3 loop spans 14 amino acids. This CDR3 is CASREAPGQETQYF. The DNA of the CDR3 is TGTGCCAGCAGGGAGGCCCCGGGCCAAGAGACCCAGTACTTC.

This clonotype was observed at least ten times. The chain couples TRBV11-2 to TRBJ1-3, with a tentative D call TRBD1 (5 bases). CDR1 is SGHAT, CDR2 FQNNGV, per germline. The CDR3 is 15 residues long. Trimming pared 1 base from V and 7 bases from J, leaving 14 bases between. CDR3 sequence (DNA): TGTGCCAGCAGCTTAGTGAGGGGACCACGGAACACCATATATTTT. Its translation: CASSLVRGPRNTIYF. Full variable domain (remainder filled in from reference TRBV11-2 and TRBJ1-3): EAGVAQSPRYKIIEKRQSVAFWCNPISGHATLYWYQQILGQGPKLLIQFQNNGVVDDSQLPKDRFSAERLKGVDSTLKIQPAKLEDSAVYLCASSLVRGPRNTIYFGEGSWLTVV.

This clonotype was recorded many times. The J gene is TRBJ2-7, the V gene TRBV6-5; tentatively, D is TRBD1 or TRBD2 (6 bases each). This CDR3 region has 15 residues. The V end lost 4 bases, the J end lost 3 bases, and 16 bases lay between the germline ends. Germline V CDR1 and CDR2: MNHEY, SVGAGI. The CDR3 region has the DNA TGTGCCAGCAGTTCGAGGGGGGACGGCTACTACGAGCAGTACTTC. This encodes CASSSRGDGYYEQYF.

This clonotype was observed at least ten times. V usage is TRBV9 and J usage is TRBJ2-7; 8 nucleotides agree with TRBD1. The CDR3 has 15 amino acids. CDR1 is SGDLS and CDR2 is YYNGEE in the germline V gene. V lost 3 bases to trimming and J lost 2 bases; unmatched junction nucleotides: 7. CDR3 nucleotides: TGTGCCAGCAGCGCCTACAGACAGGGGACCTACGAGCAGTACTTC. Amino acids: CASSAYRQGTYEQYF.

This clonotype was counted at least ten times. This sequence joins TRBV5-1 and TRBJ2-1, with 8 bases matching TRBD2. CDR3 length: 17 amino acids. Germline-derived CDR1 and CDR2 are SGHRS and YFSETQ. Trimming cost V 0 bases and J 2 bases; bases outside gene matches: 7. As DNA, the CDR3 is TGCGCCAGCAGCTTGGCCGTTAGCGGGACCACCTACAATGAGCAGTTCTTC. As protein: CASSLAVSGTTYNEQFF.

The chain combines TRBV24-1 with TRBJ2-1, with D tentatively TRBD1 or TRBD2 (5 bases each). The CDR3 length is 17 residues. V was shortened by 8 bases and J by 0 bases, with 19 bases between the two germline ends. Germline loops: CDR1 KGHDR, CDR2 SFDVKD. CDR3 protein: CATTGTDPTSSYNEQFF. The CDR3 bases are TGTGCCACCACCGGGACCGATCCCACTAGCTCCTACAATGAGCAGTTCTTC.

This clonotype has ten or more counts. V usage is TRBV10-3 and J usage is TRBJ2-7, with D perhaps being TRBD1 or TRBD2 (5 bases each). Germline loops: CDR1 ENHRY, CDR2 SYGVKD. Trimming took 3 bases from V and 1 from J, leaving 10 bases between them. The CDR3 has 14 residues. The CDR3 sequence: CAISERGSSYEQYF. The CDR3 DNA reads TGTGCCATCAGTGAACGGGGCTCTTCCTACGAGCAGTACTTC.

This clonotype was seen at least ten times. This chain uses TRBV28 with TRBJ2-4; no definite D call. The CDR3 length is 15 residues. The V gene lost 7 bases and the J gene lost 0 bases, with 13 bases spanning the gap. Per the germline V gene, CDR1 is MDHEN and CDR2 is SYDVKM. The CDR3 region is CASTSGAIAKNIQYF. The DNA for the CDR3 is TGTGCCAGCACTTCAGGAGCGATAGCCAAAAACATTCAGTACTTC.

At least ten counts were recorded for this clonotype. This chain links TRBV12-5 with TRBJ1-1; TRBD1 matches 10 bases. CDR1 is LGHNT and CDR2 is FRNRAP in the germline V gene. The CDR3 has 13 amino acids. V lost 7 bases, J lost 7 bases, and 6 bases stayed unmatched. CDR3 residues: CASAFGQGVEAFF. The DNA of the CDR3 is TGTGCTAGTGCTTTCGGACAGGGGGTTGAAGCTTTCTTT.